This TCR beta chain was identified in a study of response to subunit inactivated influenza vaccine. The CDR3 has 13 residues. V lost 2 bases and J 6 bases, leaving 11 bases between the germline ends. Germline loops: CDR1 SEHNR, CDR2 FQNEAQ (reference sequence). TCRdb re-called the RT-PCR reads with MiXCR, one entry per CDR3 protein. The sample consists of 450,000 to 600,000 distinct CDR3 sequences, about 15% of them appearing once. The receptor was isolated from a man between 50 and 75 years old who received an inactivated influenza vaccine. Here the sequenced sample was CD4+ T cells sorted from PBMCs, taken approximately 25 months after vaccination. The chain carries TRBV7-9 and TRBJ2-7, with D uncertain. Here the CDR3 reads CASSLSRQLEQYF. CDR3 coding DNA: TGTGCCAGCAGCTTATCGCGGCAGCTCGAGCAGTACTTC.